These 9 T cell receptor beta chains were sequenced from one sample in a study of shared clonotypes between healthy human individuals. The assay was immunoSEQ multiplex PCR, and TCRdb's table has in-frame clones only and misses some. The repertoire holds roughly 1,000,000 clones, with 75% to 85% as singletons. Material for sequencing was memory CD4+ T cells from PBMCs. The sample's subset: CD45RA-negative fraction. The receptors here all came from a man between 18 and 35 years old in good health. Some clones in this sample may be carry-over from other donors' samples.

The J gene is TRBJ2-2, the V gene TRBV27, with 7 bases matching TRBD1. This CDR3 contains 15 residues. Germline V gene sequence: CDR1 MNHEY, CDR2 SMNVEV (reference sequence). V lost 6 bases, J lost 1 base, and 5 bases stayed unmatched. In nucleotides, the CDR3 is TGTGCCAGCAGCCTACAGGGGCTGAACACCGGGGAGCTGTTTTTT. It encodes CASSLQGLNTGELFF.

The chain recombines TRBV25-1 with TRBJ2-7; the D gene is possibly TRBD2 (6 bases). The CDR3 extends over 12 amino acids. From germline, CDR1 is MGHDK and CDR2 SYGVNS. Trimming removed 6 bases at V and 2 bases at J, with 8 bases between. The CDR3 DNA reads TGTGCCAGCAGGGGGGGACCCTACGAGCAGTACTTC. This translates into CASRGGPYEQYF.

This chain links TRBV28 with TRBJ1-1, with TRBD1 matching 8 bases. Germline CDR1 MDHEN, CDR2 SYDVKM. This CDR3 is 13 amino acids long. V shed 6 bases, J shed 4 bases, and the junction held 4 bases outside the gene matches. The CDR3 DNA reads TGTGCCAGCAGAAGACAGGGGAGCACTGAAGCTTTCTTT. Translation: CASRRQGSTEAFF.

This clone is a singleton in its sample. This rearrangement joins TRBV7-3 to TRBJ2-1; tentatively, D is TRBD2 (5 bases). CDR3 length: 14 amino acids. Germline lookup yields CDR1 SGHTA and CDR2 FQGTGA. Trimming took off 5 bases at V and 3 bases at J, with 11 bases between the two ends. The CDR3 region has the DNA TGTGCCAGCAGCGGACTTGGCGACTACAATGAGCAGTTCTTC. This encodes CASSGLGDYNEQFF.

This sequence joins TRBV2 and TRBJ2-7; 8 bases align to TRBD2. Germline assignment: CDR1 SNHLY and CDR2 FYNNEI. The ends lost 8 bases at V and 1 base at J; junction bases unmatched: 4. The CDR3 consists of 13 residues. CDR3: CASGAGVSYEQYF. The CDR3 bases are TGTGCCAGCGGAGCGGGAGTGTCCTACGAGCAGTACTTC.

A few counts support this clone. The V gene is TRBV29-1, the J gene TRBJ1-4, with D hard to call. The CDR3 is 10 residues long. The V and J ends lost 3 bases and 11 bases respectively, with 7 bases between them. The germline V gene has CDR1 SQVTM and CDR2 ANQGSEA. CDR3 bases: TGCAGCGTTGAGTCGGGGAAACTGTTTTTT. This sequence encodes CSVESGKLFF. The full variable domain, in which reference TRBV29-1 and TRBJ1-4 provide the parts outside the CDR3, is SAVISQKPSRDICQRGTSLTIQCQVDSQVTMMFWYRQQPGQSLTLIATANQGSEATYESGFVIDKFPISRPNLTFSTLTVSNMSPEDSSIYLCSVESGKLFFGSGTQLSVL.

V and J are TRBV11-2 and TRBJ2-3; D uncertain. Deletions cut 1 base from V and 0 bases from J, with 5 bases between. CDR1 is SGHAT and CDR2 is FQNNGV in the germline V gene. This CDR3 region has 14 residues. The CDR3 reads CASSLVGSTDTQYF. In nucleotides, the CDR3 is TGTGCCAGCAGCTTAGTCGGTAGCACAGATACGCAGTATTTT.

The chain links TRBV2 to TRBJ1-1, with TRBD1 as a possible D gene (6 bases). The CDR3 is made up of 15 amino acids. In germline, CDR1 is SNHLY, CDR2 FYNNEI. V was cut by 3 bases and J by 5 bases, with 16 bases left in between. CDR3 DNA sequence: TGTGCCAGCAGTGAGGAGGGGGGATCTGGGACTGAAGCTTTCTTT. Its translation is CASSEEGGSGTEAFF.

The chain employs TRBV7-5 and TRBJ2-5; the D call in the table, TRBD2, was not verified against the DNA. TRBV7-5 is tagged as a pseudogene. The CDR3 spans 14 residues. CDR3 residues: CVRSSRGDGETQYF. In DNA form, the CDR3 reads TGTGTCAGAAGCTCCCGAGGAGACGGAGAGACCCAGTACTTC.